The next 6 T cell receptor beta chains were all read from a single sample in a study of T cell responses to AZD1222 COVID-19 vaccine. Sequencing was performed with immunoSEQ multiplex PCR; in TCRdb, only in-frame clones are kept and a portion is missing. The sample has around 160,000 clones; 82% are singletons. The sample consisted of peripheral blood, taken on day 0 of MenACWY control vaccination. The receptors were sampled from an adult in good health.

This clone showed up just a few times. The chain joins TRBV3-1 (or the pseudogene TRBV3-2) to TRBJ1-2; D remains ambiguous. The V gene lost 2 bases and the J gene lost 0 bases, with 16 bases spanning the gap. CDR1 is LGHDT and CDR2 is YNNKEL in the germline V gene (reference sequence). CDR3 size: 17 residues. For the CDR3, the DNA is TGTGCCAGCAGCCAACGCCTAAGGACGGACTCTAACTATGGCTACACCTTC. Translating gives CASSQRLRTDSNYGYTF.

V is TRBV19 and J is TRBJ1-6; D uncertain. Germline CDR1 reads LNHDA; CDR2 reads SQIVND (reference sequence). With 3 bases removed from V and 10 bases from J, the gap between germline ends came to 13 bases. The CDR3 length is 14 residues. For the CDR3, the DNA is TGTGCCAGTAGTATTTCGTACCTATTGTCACCCCTCCACTTT. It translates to CASSISYLLSPLHF.

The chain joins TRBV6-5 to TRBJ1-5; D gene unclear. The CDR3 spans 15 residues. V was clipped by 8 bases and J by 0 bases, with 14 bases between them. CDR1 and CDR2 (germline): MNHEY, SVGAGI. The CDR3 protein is CASGLQGNSNQPQHF. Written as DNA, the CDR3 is TGTGCCAGCGGTCTACAAGGAAATAGCAATCAGCCCCAGCATTTT.

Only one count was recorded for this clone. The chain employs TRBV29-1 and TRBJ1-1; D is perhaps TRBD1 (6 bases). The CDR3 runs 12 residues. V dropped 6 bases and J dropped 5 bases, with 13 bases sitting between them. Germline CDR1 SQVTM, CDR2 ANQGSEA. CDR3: CSVGRGKTEAFF. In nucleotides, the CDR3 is TGCAGCGTCGGCAGGGGTAAGACTGAAGCTTTCTTT.

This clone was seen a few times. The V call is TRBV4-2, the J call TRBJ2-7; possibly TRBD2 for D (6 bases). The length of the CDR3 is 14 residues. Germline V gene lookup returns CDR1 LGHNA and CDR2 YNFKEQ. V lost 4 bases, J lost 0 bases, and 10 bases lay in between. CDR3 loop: CASSPGTDSYEQYF. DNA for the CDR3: TGTGCCAGCAGCCCCGGGACTGACTCCTACGAGCAGTACTTC.

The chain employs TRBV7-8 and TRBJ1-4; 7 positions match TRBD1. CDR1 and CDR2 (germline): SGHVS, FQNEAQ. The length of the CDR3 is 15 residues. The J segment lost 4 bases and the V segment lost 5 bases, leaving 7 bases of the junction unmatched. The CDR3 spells CASSMSTGINEKLFF. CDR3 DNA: TGTGCCAGCAGCATGTCGACAGGGATTAATGAAAAACTGTTTTTT.